Following are 30 T cell receptor beta chains from one sample sequenced in a study of blood T cell repertoires in COVID-19. Clones were read by immunoSEQ multiplex PCR, and TCRdb kept only the in-frame ones, dropping some. This table holds fewer than 25,000 clones, about 88% found once. Specimen: peripheral blood. The source of these receptors is a human donor in a cohort sampled during active COVID-19. The donor label of this sample is uncertain.

The CDR3 reads CASSWEQGSDTQYF. The DNA for the CDR3 is TGTGCCAGCAGCTGGGAACAGGGGAGCGATACGCAGTATTTT. The J gene is TRBJ2-3, the V gene TRBV5-6; 7 bases are shared with TRBD1. The CDR3 is 14 residues long. The germline V gene has CDR1 SGHDT and CDR2 YYEEEE. V shed 3 bases, J shed 6 bases, and the junction held 7 bases outside the gene matches.

This rearrangement joins TRBV4-2 to TRBJ1-1; maybe TRBD1 (6 bases). This CDR3 region has 15 residues. The V end was cut by 3 bases, the J end by 0 bases, with 11 bases between. CDR1 and CDR2 from the germline V gene are LGHNA and YNFKEQ. Here the CDR3 reads CASSQPGQMNTEAFF. CDR3 DNA: TGTGCCAGCAGCCAGCCCGGACAGATGAACACTGAAGCTTTCTTT.

The rearrangement links TRBV5-1 to TRBJ2-1; D is ambiguous. V was trimmed by 2 bases and J by 0 bases, leaving 9 bases between them. Germline lookup yields CDR1 SGHRS and CDR2 YFSETQ. The CDR3 length is 15 residues. For the CDR3, the DNA is TGCGCCAGCAGCTTAGACACGAGCTCCTACAATGAGCAGTTCTTC. It translates to CASSLDTSSYNEQFF.

The V call is TRBV2, the J call TRBJ2-7; 11 nucleotides agree with TRBD1. Germline-derived CDR1 and CDR2 are SNHLY and FYNNEI. There are 14 residues in the CDR3. The junction had 5 bases not matched to a gene; V was cut back by 8 bases and J by 2 bases. The CDR3 DNA follows: TGTGCCAGCCAACCGGGACAGGGGGCCTACGAGCAGTACTTC. Residues: CASQPGQGAYEQYF.

The V gene is TRBV10-3, the J gene TRBJ2-2; 9 nucleotides align to TRBD1. The ends lost 7 bases at V and 8 bases at J; junction bases unmatched: 11. CDR3 length equals 15 residues. CDR1 is ENHRY and CDR2 is SYGVKD in the germline V gene. The CDR3 spells CAITQSGQGTGELFF. The CDR3 coding sequence is TGTGCCATCACCCAAAGCGGACAGGGGACGGGGGAGCTGTTTTTT.

The chain carries TRBV5-1 and TRBJ1-1; a weak D match, TRBD1 (6 bases). V lost 1 base and J 1 base, leaving 8 bases between the germline ends. CDR1 and CDR2 (germline): SGHRS, YFSETQ. This CDR3 region has 14 residues. The CDR3 sequence: CASSLQQGNTEAFF. Here the CDR3 DNA reads TGCGCCAGCAGCTTGCAACAGGGGAACACTGAAGCTTTCTTT.

The chain combines TRBV5-1 with TRBJ2-5, with 10 bases fitting TRBD1. Looked up from germline, CDR1 is SGHRS and CDR2 is YFSETQ. The CDR3 is 16 amino acids. J was trimmed by 5 bases and V by 3 bases; bases with no gene match: 10. The CDR3 region has the DNA TGCGCCAGCAGCTGGGAGGGACAGGGGAAACGGGAGACCCAGTACTTC. It specifies CASSWEGQGKRETQYF.

The rearrangement joins TRBV7-2 to TRBJ2-1, with D possibly being TRBD2 (5 bases). V dropped 0 bases and J dropped 8 bases, with 14 bases sitting between them. CDR3 length: 15 residues. The germline V gene encodes CDR1 SGHTA and CDR2 FQGNSA. As DNA, the CDR3 is TGTGCCAGCAGCTTAGCTTTCGGGAATAAGTATGAGCAGTTCTTC. This codes for CASSLAFGNKYEQFF. Full variable domain (missing parts from reference TRBV7-2 and TRBJ2-1): GAGVSQSPSNKVTEKGKDVELRCDPISGHTALYWYRQSLGQGLEFLIYFQGNSAPDKSGLPSDRFSAERTGGSVSTLTIQRTQQEDSAVYLCASSLAFGNKYEQFFGPGTRLTVL.

The chain combines TRBV29-1 with TRBJ2-2; 8 nucleotides line up with TRBD2. Germline CDR1 reads SQVTM; CDR2 reads ANQGSEA. Trimming at V came to 0 bases and at J to 0 bases, leaving 3 bases not matched to a gene. The CDR3 runs to 16 residues. CDR3 protein: CSVEDPLAANTGELFF. CDR3 coding DNA: TGCAGCGTTGAAGATCCACTAGCGGCGAACACCGGGGAGCTGTTTTTT.

This clone appeared a single time. The CDR3 DNA is TGCGCCAGCAAACGGAATAGCGGGACCTACAATGAGCAGTTCTTC. This gives the protein CASKRNSGTYNEQFF. The rearrangement links TRBV10-2 to TRBJ2-1; 8 positions agree with TRBD2. In germline, CDR1 is WSHSY, CDR2 SAAADI. The CDR3 covers 15 residues. The V gene end was trimmed by 7 bases and the J gene end by 2 bases; junction bases not matched to a gene: 7.

The CDR3 spells CAISESKREVANTQYF. The CDR3 DNA reads as TGTGCCATCAGTGAGTCGAAAAGGGAGGTCGCGAATACGCAGTATTTT. The V gene is TRBV10-3, the J gene TRBJ2-3; TRBD2 might be the D (6 bases). Trimming left V 0 bases short and J 7 bases short, with 17 bases between. CDR1 ENHRY and CDR2 SYGVKD come from the germline V gene. CDR3 length equals 16 residues.

The V call is TRBV6-5, the J call TRBJ1-3; 8 bases match TRBD1. This CDR3 region has 15 residues. The J segment lost 4 bases and the V segment lost 6 bases, leaving 8 bases of the junction unmatched. Germline V gives CDR1 MNHEY, CDR2 SVGAGI. CDR3 nucleotides: TGTGCCAGCAGCGAGACAGGGGTGTCCGGAAACACCATATATTTT. Protein: CASSETGVSGNTIYF.

The chain employs TRBV30 and TRBJ2-5; TRBD2 is a possible D gene (5 bases). V lost 1 base, J lost 3 bases, and 12 bases lay in between. CDR1 GTSNPN and CDR2 SVGIG come from the germline V gene (reference sequence). The CDR3 has 14 amino acids. The chain's CDR3 is CAWSGISVKETQYF. As DNA, the CDR3 is TGTGCCTGGAGTGGAATTAGCGTAAAAGAGACCCAGTACTTC.

J is TRBJ1-4 and V is TRBV3-1 (or the pseudogene TRBV3-2); 7 positions match TRBD1. The V gene end was trimmed by 1 base and the J gene end by 7 bases; junction bases not matched to a gene: 6. The germline CDR1 and CDR2 sequences are LGHDT and YNNKEL (reference sequence). The CDR3 has 15 amino acids. CDR3 amino acids: CASSQATGSFEKLFF. CDR3 in DNA: TGTGCCAGCAGCCAAGCGACAGGGAGTTTTGAAAAACTGTTTTTT.

This chain uses TRBV10-3 with TRBJ1-2; D unclear. The CDR3 has 13 amino acids. The V gene's germline CDR1 is ENHRY and CDR2 SYGVKD. V was cut by 2 bases and J by 3 bases, with 7 bases left in between. This chain's CDR3 is CAISEPDYYGYTF. The CDR3 DNA follows: TGTGCCATCAGTGAGCCCGACTACTATGGCTACACCTTC.

The chain is built from TRBV12-5 and TRBJ2-3; 13 nucleotides line up with TRBD2. CDR1 and CDR2 (germline): LGHNT, FRNRAP. The ends lost 4 bases at V and 1 base at J; junction bases unmatched: 8. This CDR3 has 18 residues. The CDR3 loop reads CASGYGTSGTYRTDTQYF. CDR3 bases: TGTGCTAGTGGTTACGGGACTAGCGGGACTTACCGCACAGATACGCAGTATTTT.

The chain employs TRBV5-6 and TRBJ1-1, with 7 bases lining up with TRBD1. CDR1 and CDR2 (germline): SGHDT, YYEEEE. Trimming removed 4 bases from V and 1 base from J; junction bases left unmatched: 1. The CDR3 is 13 amino acids. The CDR3 sequence is CASSRDRNTEAFF. The CDR3 coding sequence is TGTGCCAGCAGCCGGGACAGGAACACTGAAGCTTTCTTT.

This rearrangement joins TRBV29-1 to TRBJ2-7; D is perhaps TRBD2 (6 bases). CDR3 length: 11 amino acids. In germline, CDR1 is SQVTM, CDR2 ANQGSEA. Trimming stripped 5 bases from V and 4 bases from J, with 9 bases between. Here the CDR3 DNA reads TGCAGCGTTCGGGACTGGTACGAGCAGTACTTC. Its protein is CSVRDWYEQYF.

In this sample, this clone turned up once. This rearrangement joins TRBV24-1 to TRBJ2-4; 7 bases line up with TRBD2. Germline lookup yields CDR1 KGHDR and CDR2 SFDVKD. V dropped 3 bases and J dropped 6; count of bases not matched to a gene: 4. The CDR3 is 14 residues long. Here the CDR3 DNA reads TGTGCCACCAGTGATCCGGGACTACTAAACATTCAGTACTTC. Protein product: CATSDPGLLNIQYF.

This clone was detected only once. The rearrangement joins TRBV9 to TRBJ2-2; TRBD1 matches at 7 bases. Losses at the gene ends were 6 bases for V and 2 bases for J; bases not matched to a gene: 7. The length of the CDR3 is 15 residues. Looked up from germline, CDR1 is SGDLS and CDR2 is YYNGEE. This CDR3 is CASMLGTENTGELFF. The CDR3 nucleotides read TGTGCCAGCATGCTAGGGACAGAAAACACCGGGGAGCTGTTTTTT.

The chain couples TRBV19 to TRBJ2-6; D unresolved. Trimming shortened V by 3 bases and J by 0 bases, and 9 bases separated the two germline ends. This CDR3 spans 16 amino acids. Per the germline V gene, CDR1 is LNHDA and CDR2 is SQIVND (reference sequence). The CDR3 spells CASSILDNSGANVLTF. The CDR3 DNA follows: TGTGCCAGTAGTATTTTAGATAACTCTGGGGCCAACGTCCTGACTTTC.

V is TRBV5-1 and J is TRBJ2-7; 13 bases fit TRBD2. Germline V lookup: CDR1 SGHRS, CDR2 YFSETQ. The V and J ends lost 0 bases and 9 bases, in that order; junction bases with no gene match: 6. The CDR3 consists of 15 residues. The CDR3 spells CASSLGGLAGETQYF. The CDR3 coding sequence is TGCGCCAGCAGCTTGGGAGGACTAGCGGGAGAAACGCAGTACTTC.

J is TRBJ2-2 and V is TRBV6-5; 10 bases are a match to TRBD2. The CDR3 runs 14 residues. Per germline, CDR1 MNHEY and CDR2 SVGAGI. With 6 bases clipped from V and 5 bases from J, the junction kept 3 bases outside the gene matches. The CDR3 spells CASRLAGVTGELFF. The CDR3 region has the DNA TGTGCCAGCAGGCTAGCGGGAGTTACCGGGGAGCTGTTTTTT.

V usage is TRBV18 and J usage is TRBJ2-7, with TRBD2 identical over 8 bases. Germline loops: CDR1 KGHSH, CDR2 LQKENI. The CDR3 extends over 16 amino acids. Trimming removed 4 bases from V and 2 bases from J; junction bases left unmatched: 10. The CDR3 loop reads CASSLTSWREAYEQYF. The CDR3 coding sequence is TGTGCCAGCTCACTCACTAGCTGGCGGGAGGCCTACGAGCAGTACTTC.

This clone was counted only a few times. The same CDR3 also results from other DNA sequences found in this sample. The V call is TRBV7-9, the J call TRBJ2-7, with D perhaps matching TRBD2 (5 bases). Germline CDR1 and CDR2: SEHNR and FQNEAQ (reference sequence). V dropped 2 bases and J dropped 7 bases, with 9 bases sitting between them. CDR3 length equals 12 residues. CDR3 coding DNA: TGTGCCAGCAGCTTAAACGGCGGGGAGCAGTACTTC. Encoded protein: CASSLNGGEQYF.

The chain carries TRBV5-5 and TRBJ2-5; 7 nucleotides line up with TRBD1. The germline V gene has CDR1 SGHKS and CDR2 YYEKEE (reference sequence). The junction had 8 bases not matched to a gene; V was cut back by 4 bases and J by 5 bases. The CDR3 is made up of 14 amino acids. DNA of the CDR3: TGTGCCAGCAGCCCGGGACAGCCTGGGGAGACCCAGTACTTC. Encoded protein: CASSPGQPGETQYF.

The V gene is TRBV24-1, the J gene TRBJ2-3; D is ambiguous. The CDR3 is 14 amino acids. Trimming shortened V by 6 bases and J by 2 bases, and 11 bases separated the two germline ends. The V gene's germline CDR1 is KGHDR and CDR2 SFDVKD. DNA for the CDR3: TGTGCCACCAGTCTTGACGGGTCCACAGATACGCAGTATTTT. Its protein is CATSLDGSTDTQYF.

This chain connects TRBV18 to TRBJ1-6; 8 bases line up with TRBD1. J lost 10 bases, V lost 8 bases, and 4 bases had no gene match. Germline V lookup: CDR1 KGHSH, CDR2 LQKENI. The CDR3 is 12 residues long. As DNA, the CDR3 is TGTGCCAGCACAGGGGGGAAATCACCCCTCCACTTT. Its translation: CASTGGKSPLHF.

The chain joins TRBV6-6 to TRBJ2-5; D is perhaps TRBD2 (5 bases). The CDR3 is 15 residues long. V was shortened by 6 bases and J by 1 base, with 15 bases between the two germline ends. CDR1 is MNHNY, CDR2 SVGAGI, per germline (reference sequence). CDR3 sequence reads: CASSRGSSGQETQYF. In nucleotides, the CDR3 is TGTGCCAGCAGCCGCGGGTCGTCAGGCCAAGAGACCCAGTACTTC.

The rearrangement joins TRBV7-9 to TRBJ2-3; D unresolved. Trimming took 5 bases from V and 4 from J, leaving 4 bases between them. CDR3 length: 11 amino acids. Germline V lookup: CDR1 SEHNR, CDR2 FQNEAQ (reference sequence). The DNA of the CDR3 is TGTGCCAGCAGCCTCGCAGATACGCAGTATTTT. Its protein is CASSLADTQYF.